Listed here are 10 T cell receptor beta chains from one sample, sequenced in a study of blood T cell repertoires in COVID-19. Measured with immunoSEQ multiplex PCR; TCRdb has only the in-frame clones, and not every one. This sample has 200,000 to 300,000 clones, with about 80% found just once. The specimen was peripheral blood. The receptor set was obtained from an elderly woman with acute or convalescent COVID-19.

V gene TRBV7-9 combines with J gene TRBJ2-3; D is possibly TRBD1 (5 bases). The CDR3 contains 15 residues. Germline V lookup: CDR1 SEHNR, CDR2 FQNEAQ (reference sequence). V lost 3 bases, J lost 4 bases, and 14 bases lay in between. The CDR3 region has the DNA TGTGCCAGCAGCTTGGGGCAGGCCCAGGCAGATACGCAGTATTTT. It yields the protein CASSLGQAQADTQYF.

V and J are TRBV12-3 or TRBV12-4 and TRBJ2-7, with 7 bases matching TRBD1. The CDR3 covers 13 residues. V shed 2 bases and J 6 bases; nucleotides not matched to a gene: 4. CDR3 region: CASSLMDRSEQYF. CDR3 nucleotides: TGTGCCAGCAGTTTAATGGACAGGAGCGAGCAGTACTTC.

This chain uses TRBV10-3 with TRBJ2-2; D is uncertain. The germline CDR1 and CDR2 sequences are ENHRY and SYGVKD. The CDR3 extends over 15 amino acids. The V end lost 4 bases, the J end lost 3 bases, and 12 bases lay between the germline ends. CDR3 loop: CAISARNWDTGELFF. The CDR3 DNA sequence: TGTGCCATCAGTGCTAGGAACTGGGACACCGGGGAGCTGTTTTTT.

The V call is TRBV28, the J call TRBJ2-7; maybe TRBD2 (6 bases). Per the germline V gene, CDR1 is MDHEN and CDR2 is SYDVKM. The CDR3 has 14 residues. V was trimmed by 4 bases and J by 0 bases, leaving 10 bases between them. The CDR3 region has the DNA TGTGCCAGCAGTTACGGGGGTAGCTCCTACGAGCAGTACTTC. Residues: CASSYGGSSYEQYF.

The rearrangement joins TRBV19 to TRBJ1-1; TRBD1 aligns across 7 bases. V gave up 6 bases and J gave up 0 bases; unmatched junction bases: 4. Germline V CDR1 and CDR2: LNHDA, SQIVND (reference sequence). There are 14 residues in the CDR3. CDR3 region: CASRARGMNTEAFF. The CDR3 DNA reads TGTGCCAGTAGGGCCAGGGGGATGAACACTGAAGCTTTCTTT.

The rearrangement joins TRBV3-1 (or the pseudogene TRBV3-2) to TRBJ2-3; 9 positions match TRBD2. Germline CDR1 LGHDT, CDR2 YNNKEL (reference sequence). Trimming removed 4 bases from V and 3 bases from J; junction bases left unmatched: 2. This CDR3 is built from 14 residues. The CDR3 bases are TGTGCCAGCAGCCGTAGCGGGGGAACAGATACGCAGTATTTT. It yields the protein CASSRSGGTDTQYF.

This chain joins TRBV6-6 and TRBJ2-1, with 9 bases fitting TRBD1. Trimming cost V 6 bases and J 8 bases; bases outside gene matches: 11. The CDR3 loop spans 15 amino acids. Germline CDR1 MNHNY, CDR2 SVGAGI (reference sequence). In DNA, the CDR3 is TGTGCCAGCAGGAAAGGACAGGGGCTCAAGGATGAGCAGTTCTTC. Translation: CASRKGQGLKDEQFF.

V is TRBV5-1 and J is TRBJ1-1; 8 bases align to TRBD1. The CDR3 length is 16 residues. Germline V gene data show CDR1 as SGHRS and CDR2 as YFSETQ. Trimming at V came to 4 bases and at J to 6 bases, leaving 14 bases not matched to a gene. CDR3 bases: TGCGCCAGCAGCCTCGGGGATAACAGGGGGTCATCTGAAGCTTTCTTT. This sequence encodes CASSLGDNRGSSEAFF. The full variable domain, in which reference TRBV5-1 and TRBJ1-1 provide the parts outside the CDR3, is KAGVTQTPRYLIKTRGQQVTLSCSPISGHRSVSWYQQTPGQGLQFLFEYFSETQRNKGNFPGRFSGRQFSNSRSEMNVSTLELGDSALYLCASSLGDNRGSSEAFFGQGTRLTVV.

In its sample, this clone was seen a few times. This chain links TRBV9 with TRBJ2-2; D uncertain. The V gene's germline CDR1 is SGDLS and CDR2 YYNGEE. V gave up 3 bases and J gave up 5 bases, with 17 bases separating them. This CDR3 comprises 16 residues. CDR3 amino acids: CASSDSMRSWTGELFF. The CDR3 DNA is TGTGCCAGCAGCGACTCTATGAGGTCGTGGACCGGGGAGCTGTTTTTT.

J is TRBJ1-2 and V is TRBV6-4, with D unclear. Germline V gives CDR1 MRHNA, CDR2 SNTAGT. The CDR3 is 11 amino acids. V lost 8 bases and J lost 8, with 12 bases in between. Written as DNA, the CDR3 is TGTGCCAGCGGGATTCCGGGGGGCTACACCTTC. This translates into CASGIPGGYTF.